Many counts were recorded for the clone carrying this T cell receptor beta chain. Its antigen is unknown. This entry is derived from a study of early T cells in non-severe SARS-CoV-2 infection. For the study at large: With bulk RNA from unsorted whole blood as input, sequencing yielded unpaired chains.

cDNA molecules, individually, were tagged with unique molecular identifiers. MiXCR, applied by TCRdb to the 5' RACE reads, yields one record per CDR3 protein. The repertoire holds about 80,000 distinct CDR3 sequences, approximately 5% seen once, with under 8% in the top ten. Study-wide findings and caveats: In VDJdb matching, anti-spike CD8 responses were favored while private and CD4 specificities went missing.

The CDR3 totals 14 residues. Trimming cost V 0 bases and J 10 bases, with 10 bases left between them. Germline CDR1 MNHEY, CDR2 SMNVEV (reference sequence). The sequence came from an adult who was a healthcare worker with PCR-confirmed SARS-CoV-2 infection or an uninfected control (not recorded which). The sequenced sample was whole blood, obtained at baseline. J is TRBJ1-6 and V is TRBV27, with D uncertain. The chain's CDR3 is CASSLSGWRSPLHF. CDR3 nucleotide sequence: TGTGCCAGCAGTTTATCGGGGTGGAGGTCACCCCTCCACTTT.